This T cell receptor beta chain was sequenced during a study of spatial heterogeneity in lung cancer. About the research overall: Detected sequences consistently included more beta-chain ones than alpha-chain ones.

By sample share, this clonotype is large (0.1 to 1%). The CDR3 spans 16 residues. Germline V gene sequence: CDR1 SGHRS, CDR2 YFSETQ. The germline V and J ends were trimmed by 0 bases and 1 base, with 13 bases remaining between them. TCR cDNA molecules were tagged individually, and each one carried a unique molecular identifier. From the 5' RACE reads, TCRdb called clonotypes with MiXCR, one entry per CDR3 protein. The table includes about 4,000 distinct CDR3 sequences, 8.5% to 9% detected once. As to time point: sample taken at primary tumor resection. Samples came from roughly 72 TRACERx patients with untreated early-stage lung cancer. Whole RNA was taken from tumor, nontumor lung or frozen PBMC; it was then sequenced unsorted.

The gene calls are TRBV5-1 and TRBJ1-2; D unclear. This TCR derives from a female donor with early-stage non-small cell lung cancer. The input for sequencing was normal lung tissue next to the tumor, taken at surgery. The DNA for the CDR3 is TGCGCCAGCAGCTTGGAATACGGCAAAAATAACTATGGCTACACCTTC. It encodes CASSLEYGKNNYGYTF.